This entry features one TCR beta chain sequence. Its antigen is not identified. Measured with immunoSEQ multiplex PCR; TCRdb has only the in-frame clones, and not every one. The sample consists of around 140,000 clones, about 94% of them appearing once. This record comes from a study of T cell responses to AZD1222 COVID-19 vaccine. Notes on the study in general: It should be noted that donors were predominantly white British and more often female, and clonal diversity was possibly underestimated. An increase in Spike-specific TCR breadth and depth was observed after two AZD1222 doses. Samples come after the peak T cell response, not at day 14. Vaccine-associated CD4 TCRs spanned spike, dominant at 160-218 and 743-854.

The receptor comes from an adult in good health. The specimen was peripheral blood, collected on day 0 of AZD1222 vaccination.

The CDR3 sequence: CASSTLQGNSNQPQHF. CDR3 bases: TGTGCCAGTAGTACGCTACAGGGTAATAGCAATCAGCCCCAGCATTTT. This chain joins TRBV19 and TRBJ1-5; D is possibly TRBD1 (6 bases). V lost 4 bases and J lost 0, with 13 bases in between. The germline V gene encodes CDR1 LNHDA and CDR2 SQIVND (reference sequence). There are 16 residues in the CDR3.